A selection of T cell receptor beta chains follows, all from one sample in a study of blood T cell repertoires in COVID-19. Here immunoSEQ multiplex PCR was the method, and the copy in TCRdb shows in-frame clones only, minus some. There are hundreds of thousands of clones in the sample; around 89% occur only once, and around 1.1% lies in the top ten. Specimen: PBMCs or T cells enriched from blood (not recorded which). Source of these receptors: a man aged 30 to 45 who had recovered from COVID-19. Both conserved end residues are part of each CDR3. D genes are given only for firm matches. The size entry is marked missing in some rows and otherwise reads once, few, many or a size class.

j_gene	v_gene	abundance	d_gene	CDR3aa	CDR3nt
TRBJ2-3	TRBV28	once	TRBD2	CASSTRLAGDTQYF	TGTGCCAGCAGTACGAGACTAGCAGGAGATACGCAGTATTTT
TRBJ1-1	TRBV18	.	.	CASSPMTAWGTEAFF	TGTGCCAGCTCACCAATGACAGCTTGGGGCACTGAAGCTTTCTTT
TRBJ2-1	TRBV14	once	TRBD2	CASSQGTSEYNEQFF	TGTGCCAGCAGCCAAGGGACTAGCGAGTACAATGAGCAGTTCTTC
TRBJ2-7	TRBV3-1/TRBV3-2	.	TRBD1	CASSQVWDSAYEQYF	TGTGCCAGCAGCCAAGTCTGGGACAGCGCTTACGAGCAGTACTTC
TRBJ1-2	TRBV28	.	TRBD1	CASSPGDRGGYGYTF	TGTGCCAGCAGTCCGGGGGACAGGGGGGGATATGGCTACACCTTC
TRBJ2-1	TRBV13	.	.	CASSLAAMRGPYEQFF	TGTGCCAGCAGCTTAGCAGCGATGCGGGGTCCCTATGAGCAGTTCTTC
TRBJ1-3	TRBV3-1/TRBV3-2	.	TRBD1	CASSPRTGGGSSGNTIYF	TGTGCCAGCAGCCCTCGGACAGGGGGTGGCTCCTCTGGAAACACCATATATTTT
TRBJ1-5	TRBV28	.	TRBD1	CASSYLDRGREPQHF	TGTGCCAGCAGCTACTTAGACAGGGGTAGGGAGCCCCAGCATTTT
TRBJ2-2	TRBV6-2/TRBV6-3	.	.	CASSQRQKTNTGELFF	TGTGCCAGCAGTCAAAGACAGAAAACCAACACCGGGGAGCTGTTTTTT
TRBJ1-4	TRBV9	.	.	CASSVGLQGGLNEKLFF	TGTGCCAGCAGCGTAGGTCTTCAGGGAGGGTTAAATGAAAAACTGTTTTTT
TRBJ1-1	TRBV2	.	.	CASSDGGYGTEAFF	TGTGCCAGCAGTGACGGGGGGTATGGCACTGAAGCTTTCTTT
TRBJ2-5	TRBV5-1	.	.	CASSLAGGGQETQYF	TGCGCCAGCAGCTTGGCCGGGGGAGGACAAGAGACCCAGTACTTC
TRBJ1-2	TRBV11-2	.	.	CASSPDTLHYGYTF	TGTGCCAGCAGCCCCGACACCCTCCACTATGGCTACACCTTC
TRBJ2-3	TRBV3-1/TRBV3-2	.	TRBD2	CASTAHKTSGSIDTQYF	TGTGCCAGCACCGCCCACAAGACTAGCGGGAGTATAGATACGCAGTATTTT
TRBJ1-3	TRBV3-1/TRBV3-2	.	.	CASSQHGAGVKSGNTIYF	TGTGCCAGCAGCCAGCACGGGGCGGGGGTGAAGTCTGGAAACACCATATATTTT
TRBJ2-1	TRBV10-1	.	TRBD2	CASSGGLAGGIGLFF	TGCGCCAGCAGCGGCGGACTAGCGGGAGGAATAGGTCTGTTCTTC
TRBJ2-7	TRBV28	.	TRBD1	CASSPPGQYTYEQYF	TGTGCCAGCAGCCCCCCGGGACAGTATACATACGAGCAGTACTTC
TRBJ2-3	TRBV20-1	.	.	CSATDYTDTQYF	TGCAGTGCTACTGATTACACAGATACGCAGTATTTT
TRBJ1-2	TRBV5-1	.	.	CASSTGTAVPGYTF	TGCGCCAGCAGCACGGGAACCGCCGTTCCTGGCTACACCTTC
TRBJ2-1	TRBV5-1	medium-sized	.	CASSAPESGNEQFF	TGCGCCAGCAGCGCGCCGGAGTCGGGCAATGAGCAGTTCTTC
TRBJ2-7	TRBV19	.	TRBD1	CAGQGQGARNEQYF	TGTGCCGGGCAGGGACAGGGGGCAAGGAACGAGCAGTACTTC
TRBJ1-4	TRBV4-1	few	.	CASSSRLATNEKLFF	TGCGCCAGCAGTTCGAGGCTTGCAACTAATGAAAAACTGTTTTTT
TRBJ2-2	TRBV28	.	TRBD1	CASTGGFGTGLTGELFF	TGTGCAAGCACGGGGGGTTTCGGGACAGGGTTGACCGGGGAGCTGTTTTTT
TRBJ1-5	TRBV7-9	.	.	CASSFSGALGQPQHF	TGTGCCAGCAGCTTTAGCGGTGCACTTGGTCAGCCCCAGCATTTT
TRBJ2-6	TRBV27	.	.	CASSFTTGANVLTF	TGTGCCAGCAGTTTCACTACCGGGGCCAACGTCCTGACTTTC
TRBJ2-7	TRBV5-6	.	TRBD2	CASSLKTSGYSYEQYF	TGTGCCAGCAGCTTAAAGACTAGCGGGTACTCCTACGAGCAGTACTTC
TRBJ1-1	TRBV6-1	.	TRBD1	CASSELDRGWTEAFF	TGTGCCAGCAGTGAGCTGGACAGGGGCTGGACTGAAGCTTTCTTT
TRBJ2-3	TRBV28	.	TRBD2	CASRGTSGPYTQYF	TGTGCCAGCAGAGGGACTAGCGGACCGTATACGCAGTATTTT
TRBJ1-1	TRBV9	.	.	CASSVKGAGTEAFF	TGTGCCAGCAGCGTAAAAGGAGCTGGCACTGAAGCTTTCTTT
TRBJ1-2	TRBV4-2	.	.	CASSQGVGSGGYTF	TGTGCCAGCAGCCAAGGGGTCGGGAGTGGTGGCTACACCTTC